These 22 T cell receptor beta chains were sequenced from one sample in a study of T cells of healthy individuals. MiXCR, applied by TCRdb to the 5' RACE reads, yields one record per CDR3 protein. The table has 63,000 or so distinct CDR3 sequences, about 17% seen once. These receptors were collected from a human donor in good health.

This clonotype was counted ten times or more. The chain is built from TRBV28 and TRBJ2-6; D remains unclear. The CDR3 loop spans 15 amino acids. Germline V lookup: CDR1 MDHEN, CDR2 SYDVKM. V lost 2 bases and J lost 2, with 7 bases in between. CDR3 sequence (DNA): TGTGCCAGCAGTTTACGGTTTGCTGGGGCCAACGTCCTGACTTTC. Protein product: CASSLRFAGANVLTF.

The chain couples TRBV19 to TRBJ1-2; 10 bases line up with TRBD1. Trimming removed 8 bases from V and 9 bases from J; junction bases left unmatched: 9. Germline V gene sequence: CDR1 LNHDA, CDR2 SQIVND (reference sequence). This CDR3 has 13 residues. The CDR3 DNA sequence: TGTGCCAGTGGGGGGACAGGGGAATTAAGCTACACCTTC. Translation: CASGGTGELSYTF.

This clonotype was observed a handful of times. The chain combines TRBV9 with TRBJ2-5; no definite D call. The CDR3 runs 13 residues. V was pared by 4 bases and J by 4 bases, with 11 bases between. The germline gives CDR1 SGDLS, CDR2 YYNGEE. The CDR3 loop reads CASSSPSGETQYF. The CDR3, as DNA: TGTGCCAGCAGCTCACCATCCGGAGAGACCCAGTACTTC.

This clonotype occurred many times. J is TRBJ2-5 and V is TRBV3-1; the D gene is possibly TRBD1 (6 bases). The germline gives CDR1 LGHDT, CDR2 YNNKEL (reference sequence). Trimming cost V 4 bases and J 2 bases, with 8 bases left between them. The length of the CDR3 is 13 residues. For the CDR3, the DNA is TGTGCCAGCAGCCTCGGACAGCAAGAGACCCAGTACTTC. Its translation: CASSLGQQETQYF.

The chain joins TRBV24-1 to TRBJ2-3; 10 nucleotides match TRBD2. Trimming at V came to 3 bases and at J to 5 bases, leaving 7 bases not matched to a gene. The CDR3 runs 16 residues. Per germline, CDR1 KGHDR and CDR2 SFDVKD. CDR3: CATSDPSGSARDTQYF. In DNA, the CDR3 is TGTGCCACCAGTGATCCTAGCGGGAGTGCGAGAGATACGCAGTATTTT.

This clonotype has a count of ten or more. The chain links TRBV12-3 or TRBV12-4 to TRBJ1-3; no clear D gene. V lost 4 bases to trimming and J lost 4 bases, with 2 bases between them. The CDR3 has 11 residues. For the CDR3, the DNA is TGTGCCAGCAGTTGGGGAAACACCATATATTTT. Protein sequence: CASSWGNTIYF.

The chain links TRBV7-6 to TRBJ1-5; D perhaps matches TRBD1 (5 bases). The V end was cut by 5 bases, the J end by 7 bases, with 15 bases between. From germline, CDR1 is SGHVS and CDR2 FNYEAQ. The CDR3 is made up of 14 amino acids. In nucleotides, the CDR3 is TGTGCCAGCAGCGTTGTGGGGGACGGCCAGCCCCAGCATTTT. It is translated as CASSVVGDGQPQHF.

This clonotype has a count of ten or more. CDR3 nucleotide sequence: TGCGCCAGCAGCCACTCAGGTCGACAGAACTATGGCTACACCTTC. Translation gives CASSHSGRQNYGYTF. The rearrangement links TRBV4-1 to TRBJ1-2; weak D call: TRBD1 (5 bases). Germline loops: CDR1 MGHRA, CDR2 YSYEKL. The V and J ends lost 3 bases and 2 bases respectively, with 13 bases between them. This CDR3 is built from 15 residues.

This clonotype came up many times. The chain has TRBV5-5 and TRBJ2-7; 9 bases are shared with TRBD1. Germline lookup yields CDR1 SGHKS and CDR2 YYEKEE (reference sequence). After removal of 0 bases from V and 3 bases from J, the junction contained 13 bases not matched to a gene. This CDR3 has 18 residues. The CDR3 loop is CASSLDRIPGQGNYEQYF. The CDR3 DNA is TGTGCCAGCAGCTTGGACCGCATACCGGGACAGGGCAACTACGAGCAGTACTTC.

The chain uses TRBV28 and TRBJ1-5; 8 positions agree with TRBD1. CDR1 and CDR2 (germline): MDHEN, SYDVKM. The CDR3 totals 13 residues. The ends lost 3 bases at V and 5 bases at J; junction bases unmatched: 0. The CDR3 region is CASSFRGHQPQHF. The CDR3 region has the DNA TGTGCCAGCAGTTTCAGGGGGCATCAGCCCCAGCATTTT.

This chain uses TRBV13 with TRBJ2-1; D is possibly TRBD1 or TRBD2 (6 bases each). V lost 5 bases to trimming and J lost 0 bases, with 20 bases between them. Germline V gives CDR1 PRHDT, CDR2 FYEKMQ (reference sequence). The CDR3 totals 18 residues. DNA for the CDR3: TGTGCCAGCAGCCCCGAGGGGTTGGGGGGCTTCTCCTACAATGAGCAGTTCTTC. It yields the protein CASSPEGLGGFSYNEQFF. The full variable domain, with the rest looked up from reference TRBV13 and TRBJ2-1, is AAGVIQSPRHLIKEKRETATLKCYPIPRHDTVYWYQQGPGQDPQFLISFYEKMQSDKGSIPDRFSAQQFSDYHSELNMSSLELGDSALYFCASSPEGLGGFSYNEQFFGPGTRLTVL.

V and J are TRBV6-2 or TRBV6-3 and TRBJ1-5; TRBD1 agrees at 8 bases. V shed 5 bases, J shed 6 bases, and the junction held 0 bases outside the gene matches. Germline-derived CDR1 and CDR2 are MNHEY and SVGEGT. This CDR3 comprises 12 residues. The CDR3 DNA follows: TGTGCCAGCAGTGGACAGGGTCAGCCCCAGCATTTT. Protein: CASSGQGQPQHF.

Only a few counts were recorded for this clonotype. This chain joins TRBV7-9 and TRBJ2-7, with 8 bases identical to TRBD1. The length of the CDR3 is 16 residues. Germline V CDR1 and CDR2: SEHNR, FQNEAQ (reference sequence). V was clipped by 5 bases and J by 0 bases; unmatched bases: 9. CDR3 DNA sequence: TGTGCCAGCAGCGAACCGTGGGGACAGGACTCCTACGAGCAGTACTTC. The encoded protein is CASSEPWGQDSYEQYF. Supplemented by reference TRBV7-9 and TRBJ2-7, the full variable domain reads DTGVSQNPRHKITKRGQNVTFRCDPISEHNRLYWYRQTLGQGPEFLTYFQNEAQLEKSRLLSDRFSAERPKGSFSTLEIQRTEQGDSAMYLCASSEPWGQDSYEQYFGPGTRLTVT.

This clonotype was seen repeatedly, ten times or more. The chain combines TRBV29-1 with TRBJ1-1; possibly TRBD1 for D (5 bases). Trimming removed 2 bases at V and 6 bases at J, with 13 bases between. The CDR3 sequence is 13 residues long. Germline V lookup: CDR1 SQVTM, CDR2 ANQGSEA. This CDR3 reads CSVEKQANAEAFF. DNA of the CDR3: TGCAGCGTTGAAAAACAGGCTAACGCTGAAGCTTTCTTT.

The chain joins TRBV30 to TRBJ1-4; D possibly corresponds to TRBD1 (5 bases). Germline assignment: CDR1 GTSNPN and CDR2 SVGIG (reference sequence). With 8 bases removed from V and 5 bases from J, the gap between germline ends came to 21 bases. This CDR3 has 15 residues. The CDR3: CARGLEDTMNEKLFF. The CDR3 bases are TGTGCCCGCGGATTAGAGGACACCATGAATGAAAAACTGTTTTTT.

This clonotype was seen repeatedly, ten times or more. The V call is TRBV20-1, the J call TRBJ2-3; 9 positions agree with TRBD1. The CDR3 runs 16 residues. After removal of 2 bases from V and 4 bases from J, the junction contained 10 bases not matched to a gene. CDR1 and CDR2 from the germline V gene are DFQATT and SNEGSKA (reference sequence). This CDR3 reads CSARSRGQGMADTQYF. As DNA, the CDR3 is TGCAGTGCTAGATCAAGGGGACAGGGAATGGCAGATACGCAGTATTTT.

The rearrangement links TRBV4-3 to TRBJ2-1; D not resolved. The CDR3 extends over 20 amino acids. Trimming took off 4 bases at V and 8 bases at J, with 33 bases between the two ends. The germline V gene encodes CDR1 LGHNA and CDR2 YSLEER. The CDR3 region is CASSPSPTPLRSIPWHEQFF. In DNA form, the CDR3 reads TGCGCCAGCAGCCCATCACCAACCCCACTCCGGAGTATCCCCTGGCATGAGCAGTTCTTC.

This clonotype was counted many times. The gene calls are TRBV19 and TRBJ2-7; D is possibly TRBD2 (5 bases). Per germline, CDR1 LNHDA and CDR2 SQIVND (reference sequence). The length of the CDR3 is 14 residues. With 1 base removed from V and 3 bases from J, the gap between germline ends came to 10 bases. In DNA form, the CDR3 reads TGTGCCAGTAGTATAGGCGGACTTTTCTACGAGCAGTACTTC. Encoded protein: CASSIGGLFYEQYF.

The chain couples TRBV12-3 or TRBV12-4 to TRBJ2-1; a weak D match, TRBD2 (6 bases). Trimming removed 5 bases from V and 6 bases from J, with 20 bases in between. The CDR3 contains 16 residues. CDR3 nucleotide sequence: TGTGCCAGCAGTCGGCATGGGACCGTGGGGGGCAATGAGCAGTTCTTC. Amino acid sequence: CASSRHGTVGGNEQFF.

The chain links TRBV29-1 to TRBJ1-1; TRBD1 might be the D (5 bases). The CDR3 runs to 12 residues. CDR1 is SQVTM and CDR2 is ANQGSEA in the germline V gene. Trimming removed 3 bases from V and 3 bases from J, with 8 bases in between. The CDR3 here is CSVEGRYTEAFF. The CDR3 DNA follows: TGCAGCGTTGAGGGACGGTACACTGAAGCTTTCTTT.

This clonotype was detected many times. The gene calls are TRBV11-2 and TRBJ2-7; D is perhaps TRBD1 (5 bases). The CDR3 spans 12 residues. CDR1 SGHAT and CDR2 FQNNGV come from the germline V gene. The V end was cut by 5 bases, the J end by 2 bases, with 7 bases between. CDR3 DNA sequence: TGTGCCAGCAGCCCAGGGCCCTACGAGCAGTACTTC. This translates into CASSPGPYEQYF.

With regard to this clonotype: Because the CDR3 is missing its conserved closing phenylalanine or tryptophan, this is likely a read error. The DNA is left out, because the CDR3 cannot be placed on it with certainty; the CDR3 is given as TCRdb lists it. The chain links TRBV4-3 to TRBJ2-1; TRBD2 is the table's D call, not checked against the DNA. Termini included, the CDR3 measures 15 amino acids. From germline, CDR1 is LGHNA and CDR2 YSLEER. The CDR3 reads CASSPADVSYNEQCC.